One sample yielded the 11 T cell receptor beta chains listed below, sequenced in a study of PD-1 blockade in classical Hodgkin lymphoma. Some clones are missing from TCRdb's copy, which holds only in-frame ones; the method was immunoSEQ multiplex PCR. The data contain some 21,000 clones, 65% to 75% of them seen just once; the ten biggest clones take up about 22%. Exposure to brentuximab vedotin varied, and each patient had relapsed following autologous stem cell transplantation. The sample here was peripheral blood mononuclear cells (PBMCs), taken at baseline. The receptors originated from a human donor with classical Hodgkin lymphoma.

Points on this clone: The sample has other DNA sequences that encode this CDR3 too. The J gene is TRBJ1-5, the V gene TRBV7-9; no firm D call. Trimming shortened V by 1 base and J by 4 bases, and 5 bases separated the two germline ends. Germline values: CDR1 SEHNR, CDR2 FQNEAQ (reference sequence). This CDR3 is 13 amino acids long. The CDR3: CASSLGPNQPQHF. The CDR3 DNA reads as TGTGCCAGCAGCTTAGGTCCGAATCAGCCCCAGCATTTT.

This clone was counted only a few times. The rearrangement uses TRBV6-5 and TRBJ2-7, with TRBD2 as a possible D gene (5 bases). The CDR3 sequence is 15 residues long. Germline V lookup: CDR1 MNHEY, CDR2 SVGAGI. Trimming removed 7 bases from V and 0 bases from J, with 16 bases in between. CDR3 in DNA: TGTGCCAGCAACCCAGCGGCGGGTAGCTCCTACGAGCAGTACTTC. Protein product: CASNPAAGSSYEQYF.

The chain couples TRBV6-1 to TRBJ1-2; D is undetermined. There are 9 residues in the CDR3. Germline V gives CDR1 MNHNS, CDR2 SASEGT. Deletions cut 6 bases from V and 8 bases from J, with 4 bases between. CDR3 sequence reads: CASRGGYTF. The CDR3 DNA reads as TGTGCCAGCAGAGGGGGCTACACCTTC.

The chain uses TRBV7-9 and TRBJ2-1; 15 bases line up with TRBD2. CDR1 SEHNR and CDR2 FQNEAQ come from the germline V gene (reference sequence). There are 15 residues in the CDR3. Unmatched junction bases numbered 5, after V lost 2 bases and J lost 12 bases. The CDR3 here is CASSLRTSGRARQFF. DNA for the CDR3: TGTGCCAGCAGCTTAAGGACTAGCGGGAGGGCCAGGCAGTTCTTC.

The chain links TRBV28 to TRBJ2-7; D unresolved. Germline V CDR1 and CDR2: MDHEN, SYDVKM. The length of the CDR3 is 13 residues. V lost 5 bases and J 3 bases, leaving 11 bases between the germline ends. CDR3 nucleotide sequence: TGTGCCAGCAGTGCCCATAAGGGCTACGAGCAGTACTTC. Residues: CASSAHKGYEQYF.

The rearrangement links TRBV4-3 to TRBJ2-1; 9 nucleotides align to TRBD2. The CDR3 contains 16 residues. V gave up 0 bases and J gave up 5 bases; unmatched junction bases: 5. The germline CDR1 and CDR2 sequences are LGHNA and YSLEER. The CDR3 is CASSQDWLAGNNEQFF. The CDR3 nucleotides read TGCGCCAGCAGCCAAGATTGGCTAGCGGGGAACAATGAGCAGTTCTTC.

This clone was seen a single time. The chain employs TRBV19 and TRBJ2-1, with D tentatively TRBD2 (6 bases). Germline CDR1 is LNHDA and CDR2 is SQIVND (reference sequence). V lost 1 base and J 6 bases, leaving 16 bases between the germline ends. The CDR3 has 16 amino acids. The CDR3 reads CASSIGRREQGNEQFF. The CDR3, as DNA: TGTGCCAGTAGTATAGGGAGGCGGGAACAAGGCAATGAGCAGTTCTTC.

This chain uses TRBV5-4 with TRBJ1-5; D may be TRBD1 (5 bases). Per germline, CDR1 SGHNT and CDR2 YYREEE (reference sequence). With 3 bases removed from V and 3 bases from J, the gap between germline ends came to 10 bases. This CDR3 has 14 amino acids. CDR3 sequence: CASSSGRNNQPQHF. The CDR3 coding sequence is TGTGCCAGCAGCTCGGGACGGAACAATCAGCCCCAGCATTTT.

This chain joins TRBV11-3 and TRBJ2-2, with 10 bases matching TRBD2. V was clipped by 4 bases and J by 6 bases; unmatched bases: 2. This CDR3 has 14 amino acids. Germline V lookup: CDR1 SGHNT, CDR2 YENEEA. DNA of the CDR3: TGTGCCAGCAGCTCACTAGCGGGATCCGGGGAGCTGTTTTTT. It is translated as CASSSLAGSGELFF.

In the case of this clone: The same CDR3 is also encoded by other DNA sequences in this sample. The chain has TRBV2 and TRBJ1-3; no firm D call. This CDR3 region has 14 residues. V lost 4 bases and J lost 0, with 7 bases in between. Per the germline V gene, CDR1 is SNHLY and CDR2 is FYNNEI. Written as DNA, the CDR3 is TGTGCCAGCAGTGTCGAGAGCTCTGGAAACACCATATATTTT. Its translation is CASSVESSGNTIYF.

The chain employs TRBV4-2 and TRBJ1-5; TRBD1 might be the D (6 bases). Looked up from germline, CDR1 is LGHNA and CDR2 is YNFKEQ. Trimming shortened V by 0 bases and J by 7 bases, and 10 bases separated the two germline ends. CDR3 length: 14 amino acids. The CDR3 is CASSQEQGDQPQHF. CDR3 sequence (DNA): TGTGCCAGCAGCCAAGAACAGGGAGACCAGCCCCAGCATTTT.